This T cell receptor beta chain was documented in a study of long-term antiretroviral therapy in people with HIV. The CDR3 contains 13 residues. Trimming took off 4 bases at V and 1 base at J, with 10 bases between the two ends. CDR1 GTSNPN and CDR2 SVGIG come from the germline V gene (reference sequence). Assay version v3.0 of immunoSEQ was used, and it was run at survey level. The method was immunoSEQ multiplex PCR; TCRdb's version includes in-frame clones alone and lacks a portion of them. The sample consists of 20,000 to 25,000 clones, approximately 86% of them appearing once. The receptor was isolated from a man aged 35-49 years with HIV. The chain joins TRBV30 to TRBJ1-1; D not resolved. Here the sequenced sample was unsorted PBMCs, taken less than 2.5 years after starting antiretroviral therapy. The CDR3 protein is CAWTLRSNTEAFF. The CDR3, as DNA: TGTGCCTGGACGCTAAGGTCGAACACTGAAGCTTTCTTT.